This TCR beta chain originates from a study of blood T cell repertoires in COVID-19. In the study overall: Nucleic acid was either cDNA or gDNA, and it came from T cells, B-cell-depleted T cells, or PBMCs.

Using immunoSEQ multiplex PCR, the repertoire was profiled, and TCRdb retains in-frame clones only, with some absent. Of tens of thousands of clones in the sample, approximately 85% were seen once. The CDR3 sequence is 15 residues long. Germline-derived CDR1 and CDR2 are SNHLY and FYNNEI. With 4 bases clipped from V and 6 bases from J, the junction kept 5 bases outside the gene matches. The origin of this receptor is a man at least 80 years old with active COVID-19. This chain joins TRBV2 and TRBJ2-2, with TRBD1 matching 10 bases. The sequencing sample was made of peripheral blood. In DNA, the CDR3 is TGTGCCAGCAGTGGCCGGGACAGGGGTGCCGGGGAGCTGTTTTTT. Protein sequence: CASSGRDRGAGELFF.